This passage covers 20 T cell receptor beta chains from one sample sequenced in a study of metastatic and nonmetastatic thyroid tumors. TCRdb reassembled clones from the PCR reads with MiXCR. The data hold 5,000 or so clones, with 34% observed a single time. Nobody among the patients had been given any treatment before thyroid surgery. What was sequenced was adjacent normal tissue. All receptors derive from a male donor with papillary thyroid cancer or a benign thyroid nodule (not recorded which). Some clones in this sample may be carry-over from other donors' samples.

The rearrangement links TRBV6-8 to TRBJ2-7; D could derive from TRBD1 or TRBD2 (6 bases each). The CDR3 has 19 residues. Germline V CDR1 and CDR2: MNHGY, SAAAGT. With 7 bases removed from V and 3 bases from J, the gap between germline ends came to 31 bases. In DNA, the CDR3 is TGTGCCAGCATCCCCTCTACGTTGCCAGGGGAGGAGCTATTCTACGAGCAGTACTTC. Translating it yields CASIPSTLPGEELFYEQYF.

This clone showed up just a few times. V gene TRBV19 combines with J gene TRBJ2-5; no firm D call. The CDR3 consists of 11 residues. The germline CDR1 and CDR2 sequences are LNHDA and SQIVND (reference sequence). The ends were cut back, 5 bases at V and 5 bases at J, with 6 bases in the middle. Here the CDR3 reads CASSLQETQYF. CDR3 nucleotide sequence: TGTGCCAGTAGTCTGCAGGAGACCCAGTACTTC.

The rearrangement uses TRBV2 and TRBJ1-2, with a tentative D call TRBD1 (5 bases). Deletions cut 3 bases from V and 8 bases from J, with 13 bases between. Germline V gives CDR1 SNHLY, CDR2 FYNNEI. CDR3 length equals 13 residues. The DNA of the CDR3 is TGTGCCAGCAGTGAGGGGGGTAAAACGGGCTACACCTTC. The encoded protein is CASSEGGKTGYTF.

This chain connects TRBV9 to TRBJ2-7; no clear D. Trimming took off 4 bases at V and 4 bases at J, with 12 bases between the two ends. CDR3 size: 13 residues. Germline V gene lookup returns CDR1 SGDLS and CDR2 YYNGEE. In DNA, the CDR3 is TGTGCCAGCAGCCCCGGGCCGTGGTACGAGCAGTACTTC. Translated, it gives CASSPGPWYEQYF.

The chain couples TRBV5-1 to TRBJ2-3; D is uncertain. CDR1 SGHRS and CDR2 YFSETQ come from the germline V gene. The V and J ends lost 4 bases and 4 bases respectively, with 10 bases between them. The CDR3 runs 13 residues. The DNA for the CDR3 is TGCGCCAGCAGCCCATGGGGTTCAGATACGCAGTATTTT. Amino acids: CASSPWGSDTQYF.

The gene calls are TRBV11-2 and TRBJ2-3; 14 positions match TRBD2. The CDR3 length is 19 residues. Germline-derived CDR1 and CDR2 are SGHAT and FQNNGV. The ends lost 3 bases at V and 2 bases at J; junction bases unmatched: 10. The CDR3 DNA reads as TGTGCCAGCAGCTTTGATCGACTAGCGGGAGGGCATCTCACAGATACGCAGTATTTT. Translated: CASSFDRLAGGHLTDTQYF.

The chain links TRBV14 to TRBJ2-3, with unresolved D. This CDR3 is built from 13 residues. Germline V lookup: CDR1 SGHDN, CDR2 FVKESK. V lost 3 bases and J lost 5, with 9 bases in between. CDR3 in DNA: TGTGCCAGCAGCCAGGATAGTGTAGATACGCAGTATTTT. It codes for CASSQDSVDTQYF.

This clone qualifies as hyperexpanded. J is TRBJ2-1 and V is TRBV6-2 or TRBV6-3; D is possibly TRBD2 (6 bases). Trimming cost V 2 bases and J 4 bases, with 18 bases left between them. CDR3 length: 17 residues. The V gene's germline CDR1 is MNHEY and CDR2 SVGEGT. CDR3 residues: CASSYGMWGLAYNEQFF. The CDR3 DNA reads as TGTGCCAGCAGTTACGGTATGTGGGGACTTGCTTACAATGAGCAGTTCTTC.

Of note for this clone: At one end the junction does not follow the germline gene, possibly because of a read error. This chain links TRBV11-2 with TRBJ1-5; the D gene is possibly TRBD1 (5 bases). Germline V gene lookup returns CDR1 SGHAT and CDR2 FQNNGV. The CDR3 contains 13 residues. In nucleotides, the CDR3 is TGTGGCAGCAGACCGGGGGTGAGGCAGCCCCAGCATTTT. This encodes CGSRPGVRQPQHF.

The chain is built from TRBV9 and TRBJ1-1; maybe TRBD1 (5 bases). Trimming took off 4 bases at V and 0 bases at J, with 19 bases between the two ends. This CDR3 has 17 residues. Germline V gives CDR1 SGDLS, CDR2 YYNGEE. The CDR3 here is CASSNVKRGPLNTEAFF. Here the CDR3 DNA reads TGTGCCAGCAGCAACGTAAAAAGGGGTCCACTGAACACTGAAGCTTTCTTT.

This clone has a handful of counts. The rearrangement uses TRBV19 and TRBJ2-7, with 8 bases fitting TRBD1. This CDR3 is 11 amino acids long. V shed 7 bases, J shed 5 bases, and the junction held 1 base outside the gene matches. The germline V gene has CDR1 LNHDA and CDR2 SQIVND (reference sequence). This CDR3 is CASKDRDEQYF. CDR3 DNA sequence: TGTGCCAGTAAGGACAGGGACGAGCAGTACTTC.

In its sample, this clone is large. The chain combines TRBV27 with TRBJ2-7; D perhaps matches TRBD1 (6 bases). V was cut by 8 bases and J by 5 bases, with 19 bases left in between. Germline-derived CDR1 and CDR2 are MNHEY and SMNVEV (reference sequence). The CDR3 is 14 amino acids. Here the CDR3 reads CASQISDRLHEQYF. The CDR3 DNA sequence: TGTGCCAGCCAAATCAGCGACAGGCTCCACGAGCAGTACTTC.

This clone was observed a handful of times. The chain links TRBV6-1 to TRBJ2-7; TRBD1 aligns across 7 bases. Germline V gene sequence: CDR1 MNHNS, CDR2 SASEGT. After removal of 2 bases from V and 4 bases from J, the junction contained 11 bases not matched to a gene. The CDR3 is made up of 16 amino acids. The CDR3 here is CASSERGRKGDYEQYF. The CDR3 DNA is TGTGCCAGCAGTGAAAGGGGGCGGAAAGGTGATTACGAGCAGTACTTC.

This clone showed up many times. The chain combines TRBV7-3 with TRBJ2-2; no definite D call. V lost 5 bases and J lost 3, with 7 bases in between. CDR1 SGHTA and CDR2 FQGTGA come from the germline V gene. This CDR3 has 13 amino acids. The CDR3 sequence: CASSPAYTGELFF. In nucleotides, the CDR3 is TGTGCCAGCAGCCCCGCTTACACCGGGGAGCTGTTTTTT.

The chain employs TRBV5-5 and TRBJ1-4, with unresolved D. Germline CDR1 reads SGHKS; CDR2 reads YYEKEE (reference sequence). The CDR3 spans 15 residues. Deletions cut 2 bases from V and 8 bases from J, with 16 bases between. The CDR3 DNA sequence: TGTGCCAGCAGCTTACGTCCGACGGGGAGGGAAAAACTGTTTTTT. It translates to CASSLRPTGREKLFF.

The chain is built from TRBV6-1 and TRBJ1-2; 8 positions match TRBD1. The CDR3 consists of 14 residues. Losses at the gene ends were 6 bases for V and 2 bases for J; bases not matched to a gene: 5. Germline V gene sequence: CDR1 MNHNS, CDR2 SASEGT. Written as DNA, the CDR3 is TGTGCCAGCAGACCGGGACAGGAAAACTATGGCTACACCTTC. Translation: CASRPGQENYGYTF.

The sample holds a few counts of this clone. The rearrangement joins TRBV19 to TRBJ2-1; a possible D gene is TRBD1 (5 bases). V was pared by 5 bases and J by 1 base, with 9 bases between. CDR1 is LNHDA, CDR2 SQIVND, per germline (reference sequence). CDR3 length: 14 amino acids. CDR3 DNA: TGTGCCAGTAGTCTTCAGGGTTCCTACAATGAGCAGTTCTTC. Protein: CASSLQGSYNEQFF.

V usage is TRBV13 and J usage is TRBJ2-2; no clear D. This CDR3 is built from 15 residues. V lost 1 base to trimming and J lost 4 bases, with 10 bases between them. The germline V gene encodes CDR1 PRHDT and CDR2 FYEKMQ (reference sequence). CDR3 in amino acids: CASSLVSHATGELFF. The CDR3 DNA sequence: TGTGCCAGCAGCTTAGTATCACACGCCACCGGGGAGCTGTTTTTT.

J is TRBJ2-5 and V is TRBV19; 8 nucleotides agree with TRBD1. Germline lookup yields CDR1 LNHDA and CDR2 SQIVND (reference sequence). V lost 7 bases, J lost 5 bases, and 15 bases stayed unmatched. The CDR3 sequence is 16 residues long. In nucleotides, the CDR3 is TGTGCCAGTACCCCATTTGGGCAGGGGGCACAGGAGACCCAGTACTTC. Translating it yields CASTPFGQGAQETQYF.

With respect to this clone: This likely comes from a read error, as the CDR3 has no conserved phenylalanine or tryptophan at its end. This chain uses TRBV6-1 with TRBJ2-5, with a possible D match to TRBD2 (5 bases). Looked up from germline, CDR1 is MNHNS and CDR2 is SASEGT. This CDR3 spans 17 amino acids. Written as DNA, the CDR3 is TGTGCCAGCAGTGAACTAGAGGCGGGCTATGCCGTAGAGCCCCAGTACTTA. Protein product: CASSELEAGYAVEPQYL.